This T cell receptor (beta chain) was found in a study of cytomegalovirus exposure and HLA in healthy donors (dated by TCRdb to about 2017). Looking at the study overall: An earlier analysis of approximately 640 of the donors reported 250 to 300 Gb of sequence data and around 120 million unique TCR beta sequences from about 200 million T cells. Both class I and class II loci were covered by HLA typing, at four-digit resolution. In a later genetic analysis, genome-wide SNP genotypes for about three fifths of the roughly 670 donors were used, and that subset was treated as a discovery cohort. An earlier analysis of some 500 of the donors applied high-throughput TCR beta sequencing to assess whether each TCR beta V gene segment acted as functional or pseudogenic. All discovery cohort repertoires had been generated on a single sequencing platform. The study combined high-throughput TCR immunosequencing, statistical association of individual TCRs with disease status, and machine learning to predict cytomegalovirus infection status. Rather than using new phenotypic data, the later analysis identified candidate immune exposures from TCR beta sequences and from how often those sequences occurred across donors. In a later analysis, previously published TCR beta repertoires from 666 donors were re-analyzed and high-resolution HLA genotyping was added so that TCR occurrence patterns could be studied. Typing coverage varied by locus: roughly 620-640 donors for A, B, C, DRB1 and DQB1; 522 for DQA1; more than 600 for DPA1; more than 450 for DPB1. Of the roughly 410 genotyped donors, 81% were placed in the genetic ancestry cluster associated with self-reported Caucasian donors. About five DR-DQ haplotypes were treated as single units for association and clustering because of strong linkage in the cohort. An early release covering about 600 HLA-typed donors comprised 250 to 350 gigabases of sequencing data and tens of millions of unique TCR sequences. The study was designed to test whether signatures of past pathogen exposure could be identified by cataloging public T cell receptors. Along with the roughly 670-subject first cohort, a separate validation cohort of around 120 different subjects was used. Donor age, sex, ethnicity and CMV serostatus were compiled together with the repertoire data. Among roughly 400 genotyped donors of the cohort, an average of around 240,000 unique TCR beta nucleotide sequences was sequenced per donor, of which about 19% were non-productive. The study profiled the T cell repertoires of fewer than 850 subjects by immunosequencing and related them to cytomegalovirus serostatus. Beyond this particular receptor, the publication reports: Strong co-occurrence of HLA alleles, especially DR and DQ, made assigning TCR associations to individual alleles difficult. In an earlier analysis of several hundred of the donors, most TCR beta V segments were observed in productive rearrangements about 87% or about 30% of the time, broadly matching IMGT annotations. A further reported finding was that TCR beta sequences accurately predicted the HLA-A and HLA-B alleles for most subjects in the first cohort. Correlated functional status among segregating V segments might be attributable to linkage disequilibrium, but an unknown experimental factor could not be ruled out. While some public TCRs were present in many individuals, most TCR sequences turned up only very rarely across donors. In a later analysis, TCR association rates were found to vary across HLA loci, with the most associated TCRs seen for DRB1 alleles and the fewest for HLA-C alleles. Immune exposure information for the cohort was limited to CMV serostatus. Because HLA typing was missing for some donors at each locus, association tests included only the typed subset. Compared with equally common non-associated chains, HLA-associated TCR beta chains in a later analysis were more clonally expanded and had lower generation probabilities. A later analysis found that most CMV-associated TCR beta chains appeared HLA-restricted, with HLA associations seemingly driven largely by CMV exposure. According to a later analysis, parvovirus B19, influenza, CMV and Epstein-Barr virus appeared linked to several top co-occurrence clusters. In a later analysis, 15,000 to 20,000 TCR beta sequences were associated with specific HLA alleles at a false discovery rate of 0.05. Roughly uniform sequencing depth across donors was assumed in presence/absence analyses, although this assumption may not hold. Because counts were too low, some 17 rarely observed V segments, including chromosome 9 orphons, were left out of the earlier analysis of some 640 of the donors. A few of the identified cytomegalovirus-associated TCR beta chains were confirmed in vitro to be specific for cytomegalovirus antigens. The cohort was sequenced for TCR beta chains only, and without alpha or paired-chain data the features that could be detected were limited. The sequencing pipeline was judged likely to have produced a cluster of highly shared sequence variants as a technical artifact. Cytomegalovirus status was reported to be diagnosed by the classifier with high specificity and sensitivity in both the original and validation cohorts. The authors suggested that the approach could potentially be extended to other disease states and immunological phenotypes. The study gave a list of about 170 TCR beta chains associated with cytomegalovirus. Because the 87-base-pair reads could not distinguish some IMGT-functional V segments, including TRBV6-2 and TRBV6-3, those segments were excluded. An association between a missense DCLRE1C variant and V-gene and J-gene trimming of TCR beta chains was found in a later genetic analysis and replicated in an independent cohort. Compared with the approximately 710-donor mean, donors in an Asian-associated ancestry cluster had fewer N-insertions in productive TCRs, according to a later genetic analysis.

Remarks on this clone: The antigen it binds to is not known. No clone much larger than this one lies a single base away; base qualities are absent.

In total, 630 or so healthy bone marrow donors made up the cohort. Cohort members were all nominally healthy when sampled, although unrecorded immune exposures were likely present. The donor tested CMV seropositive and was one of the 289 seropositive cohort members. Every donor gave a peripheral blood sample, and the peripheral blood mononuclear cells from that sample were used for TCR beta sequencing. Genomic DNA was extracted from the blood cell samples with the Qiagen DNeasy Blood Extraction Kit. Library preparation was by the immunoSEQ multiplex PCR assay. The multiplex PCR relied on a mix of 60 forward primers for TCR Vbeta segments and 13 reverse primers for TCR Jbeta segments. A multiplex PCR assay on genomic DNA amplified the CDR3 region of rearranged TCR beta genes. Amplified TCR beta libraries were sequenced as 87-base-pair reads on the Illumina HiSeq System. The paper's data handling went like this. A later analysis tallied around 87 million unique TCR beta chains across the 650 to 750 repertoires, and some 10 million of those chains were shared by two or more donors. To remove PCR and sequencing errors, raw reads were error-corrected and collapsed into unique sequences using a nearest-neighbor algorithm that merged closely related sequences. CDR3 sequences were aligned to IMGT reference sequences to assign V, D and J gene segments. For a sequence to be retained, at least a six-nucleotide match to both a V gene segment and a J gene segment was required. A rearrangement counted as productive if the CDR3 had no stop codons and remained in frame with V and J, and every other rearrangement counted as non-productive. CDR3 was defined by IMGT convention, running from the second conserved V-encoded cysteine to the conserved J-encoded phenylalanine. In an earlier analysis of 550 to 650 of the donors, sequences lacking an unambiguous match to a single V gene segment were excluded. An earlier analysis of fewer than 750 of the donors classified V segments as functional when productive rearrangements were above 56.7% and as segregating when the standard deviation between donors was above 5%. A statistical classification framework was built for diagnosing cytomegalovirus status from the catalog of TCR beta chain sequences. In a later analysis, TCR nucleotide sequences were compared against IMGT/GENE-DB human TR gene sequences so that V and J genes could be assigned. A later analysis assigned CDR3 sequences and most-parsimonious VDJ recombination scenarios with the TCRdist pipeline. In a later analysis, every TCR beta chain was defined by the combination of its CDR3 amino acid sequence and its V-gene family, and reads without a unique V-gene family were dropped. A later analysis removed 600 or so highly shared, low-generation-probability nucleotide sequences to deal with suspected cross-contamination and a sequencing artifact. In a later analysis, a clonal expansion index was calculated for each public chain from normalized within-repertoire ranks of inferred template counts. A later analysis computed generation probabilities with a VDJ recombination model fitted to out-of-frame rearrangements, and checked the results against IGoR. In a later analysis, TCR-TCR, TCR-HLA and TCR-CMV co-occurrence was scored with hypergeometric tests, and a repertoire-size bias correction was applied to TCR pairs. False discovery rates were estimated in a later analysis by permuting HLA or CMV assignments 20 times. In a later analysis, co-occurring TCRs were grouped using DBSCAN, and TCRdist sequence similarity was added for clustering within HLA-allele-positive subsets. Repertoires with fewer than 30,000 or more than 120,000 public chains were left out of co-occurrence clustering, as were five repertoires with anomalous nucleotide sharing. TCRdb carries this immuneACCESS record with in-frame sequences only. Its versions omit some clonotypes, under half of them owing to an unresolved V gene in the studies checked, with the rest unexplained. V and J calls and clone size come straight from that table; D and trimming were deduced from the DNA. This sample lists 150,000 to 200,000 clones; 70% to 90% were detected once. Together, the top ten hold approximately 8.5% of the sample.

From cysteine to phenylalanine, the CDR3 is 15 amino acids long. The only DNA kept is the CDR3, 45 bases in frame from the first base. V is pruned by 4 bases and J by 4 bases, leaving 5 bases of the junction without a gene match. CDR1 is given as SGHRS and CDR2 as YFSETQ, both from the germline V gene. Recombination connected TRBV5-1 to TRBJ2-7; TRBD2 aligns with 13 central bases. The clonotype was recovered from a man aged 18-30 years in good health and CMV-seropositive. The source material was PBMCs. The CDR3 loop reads CASSRGTSGDYEQYF. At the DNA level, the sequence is TGCGCCAGCAGCCGGGGGACTAGCGGGGATTACGAGCAGTACTTC. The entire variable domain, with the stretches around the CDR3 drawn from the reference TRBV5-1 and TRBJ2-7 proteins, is KAGVTQTPRYLIKTRGQQVTLSCSPISGHRSVSWYQQTPGQGLQFLFEYFSETQRNKGNFPGRFSGRQFSNSRSEMNVSTLELGDSALYLCASSRGTSGDYEQYFGPGTRLTVT.